Listed below are T cell receptor beta chains from one sample, sequenced in a study of T-cell reconstitution after alpha-beta-depleted transplantation in children. TCRdb ran MiXCR on the PCR reads and lists one entry per CDR3 protein. The data contain some 550,000 distinct CDR3 sequences, approximately 22% of them seen just once; the ten biggest clones take up around an eighth. Sample: PBMCs, mostly from graft donor cells, taken 360 days after TCRalphabeta/CD19-depleted stem cell transplant. These receptors came from a boy under two years old who had a stem cell transplant for acute myeloid leukemia, so the T cells may come from the graft donor. The CDR3 runs from the conserved cysteine through the conserved F or W. Each record gives: D gene, V gene, J gene, CDR3 length, clone size, CDR3 protein, CDR3 DNA. D genes are given only for firm matches. Clone sizes are given selectively: once, few, many, or a class where the clone is expanded.

d_gene: TRBD2
v_gene: TRBV5-5
j_gene: TRBJ2-1
len: 17
abundance: many
CDR3aa: CASSIPVGGGGLNEQFF
CDR3nt: TGTGCCAGCAGCATCCCGGTCGGCGGCGGGGGGTTGAATGAGCAGTTCTTC

d_gene: NA
v_gene: TRBV5-1
j_gene: TRBJ2-4
len: 15
abundance: many
CDR3aa: CASSLVGGAKNIQYF
CDR3nt: TGCGCCAGCAGCTTGGTGGGGGGCGCCAAAAACATTCAGTACTTC

d_gene: NA
v_gene: TRBV7-9
j_gene: TRBJ1-1
len: 13
abundance: NA
CDR3aa: CASSFDRDTEAFF
CDR3nt: TGTGCCAGCAGCTTTGACCGGGACACTGAAGCTTTCTTT

d_gene: NA
v_gene: TRBV29-1
j_gene: TRBJ2-1
len: 15
abundance: many
CDR3aa: CSVEQRDSLYNEQFF
CDR3nt: TGCAGCGTTGAACAACGGGACTCCCTGTACAATGAGCAGTTCTTC

d_gene: TRBD1
v_gene: TRBV12-3/TRBV12-4
j_gene: TRBJ1-3
len: 14
abundance: NA
CDR3aa: CASRPTGAENTIYF
CDR3nt: TGTGCCAGCAGACCGACAGGGGCGGAAAACACCATATATTTT

d_gene: NA
v_gene: TRBV4-3
j_gene: TRBJ2-5
len: 19
abundance: NA
CDR3aa: CASTRPLGGTRSQQETQYF
CDR3nt: TGCGCCAGCACCCGTCCTTTAGGGGGAACACGGAGTCAACAAGAGACCCAGTACTTC

d_gene: TRBD1
v_gene: TRBV20-1
j_gene: TRBJ2-7
len: 15
abundance: many
CDR3aa: CSARDNGDRTYEQYF
CDR3nt: TGCAGTGCTAGAGATAATGGGGACAGGACCTACGAGCAGTACTTC

d_gene: TRBD1
v_gene: TRBV12-3/TRBV12-4
j_gene: TRBJ2-7
len: 15
abundance: NA
CDR3aa: CASSPRDRGHHEQYF
CDR3nt: TGTGCCAGCAGCCCTAGGGACAGGGGGCACCACGAGCAGTACTTC

d_gene: NA
v_gene: TRBV27
j_gene: TRBJ2-1
len: 15
abundance: NA
CDR3aa: CASSLRASSYNEQFF
CDR3nt: TGTGCCAGCAGTTTACGGGCGAGCTCCTACAATGAGCAGTTCTTC

d_gene: NA
v_gene: TRBV4-2
j_gene: TRBJ1-5
len: 14
abundance: NA
CDR3aa: CASSQGRRNQPQHF
CDR3nt: TGTGCCAGCAGCCAAGGGAGACGCAATCAGCCCCAGCATTTT

d_gene: TRBD1
v_gene: TRBV5-1
j_gene: TRBJ2-5
len: 18
abundance: NA
CDR3aa: CASSLTMRQGIFQETQYF
CDR3nt: TGCGCCAGCAGCTTGACGATGAGACAGGGAATATTCCAAGAGACCCAGTACTTC

d_gene: NA
v_gene: TRBV11-2
j_gene: TRBJ2-5
len: 15
abundance: once
CDR3aa: CASSLEWRAGETQYF
CDR3nt: TGTGCCAGCAGCTTAGAGTGGAGGGCGGGGGAGACCCAGTACTTC

d_gene: TRBD2
v_gene: TRBV5-1
j_gene: TRBJ2-1
len: 16
abundance: NA
CDR3aa: CASSFTSGGAGNEQFF
CDR3nt: TGCGCCAGCAGCTTCACTAGCGGGGGGGCCGGCAATGAGCAGTTCTTC

d_gene: TRBD2
v_gene: TRBV4-3
j_gene: TRBJ2-3
len: 17
abundance: NA
CDR3aa: CASSQDLAGGLTDTQYF
CDR3nt: TGCGCCAGCAGCCAAGACCTAGCGGGGGGCCTCACAGATACGCAGTATTTT

d_gene: TRBD2
v_gene: TRBV7-3
j_gene: TRBJ2-2
len: 21
abundance: NA
CDR3aa: CASSLRGGLAGATANTGELFF
CDR3nt: TGTGCCAGCAGCTTAAGGGGCGGACTAGCGGGGGCGACCGCGAACACCGGGGAGCTGTTTTTT

d_gene: TRBD2
v_gene: TRBV11-2
j_gene: TRBJ2-3
len: 20
abundance: few
CDR3aa: CASSLSPLDRTGGWTDTQYF
CDR3nt: TGTGCCAGCAGCTTATCCCCCTTGGATAGGACGGGGGGGTGGACAGATACGCAGTATTTT

d_gene: NA
v_gene: TRBV2
j_gene: TRBJ2-5
len: 13
abundance: NA
CDR3aa: CANKGGERETQYF
CDR3nt: TGTGCCAACAAGGGCGGGGAGAGGGAGACCCAGTACTTC

d_gene: NA
v_gene: TRBV5-1
j_gene: TRBJ2-1
len: 15
abundance: NA
CDR3aa: CASSLVEGVGNEQFF
CDR3nt: TGCGCCAGCAGCTTGGTGGAGGGTGTGGGCAATGAGCAGTTCTTC

d_gene: TRBD1
v_gene: TRBV5-1
j_gene: TRBJ2-6
len: 15
abundance: NA
CDR3aa: CASSYRGPGANVLTF
CDR3nt: TGCGCCAGCAGTTACAGGGGCCCTGGGGCCAACGTCCTGACTTTC

d_gene: NA
v_gene: TRBV5-1
j_gene: TRBJ2-5
len: 13
abundance: NA
CDR3aa: CASQRREQETQYF
CDR3nt: TGCGCCAGTCAGAGGAGGGAACAAGAGACCCAGTACTTC

d_gene: TRBD1
v_gene: TRBV5-1
j_gene: TRBJ2-1
len: 15
abundance: NA
CDR3aa: CASSLQGGRTNEQFF
CDR3nt: TGCGCCAGCAGCTTACAGGGGGGAAGAACCAATGAGCAGTTCTTC

d_gene: TRBD1
v_gene: TRBV27
j_gene: TRBJ2-2
len: 16
abundance: NA
CDR3aa: CASSKRTGAATGELFF
CDR3nt: TGTGCCAGCAGCAAACGGACAGGGGCGGCCACCGGGGAGCTGTTTTTT

d_gene: TRBD2
v_gene: TRBV2
j_gene: TRBJ2-1
len: 16
abundance: NA
CDR3aa: CASSERLAGGHNEQFF
CDR3nt: TGTGCCAGCAGTGAGAGGCTAGCGGGGGGACACAATGAGCAGTTCTTC

d_gene: NA
v_gene: TRBV10-3
j_gene: TRBJ1-5
len: 13
abundance: few
CDR3aa: CAISLDSNQPQHF
CDR3nt: TGTGCCATCAGTCTTGACAGCAATCAGCCCCAGCATTTT

d_gene: NA
v_gene: TRBV12-3/TRBV12-4
j_gene: TRBJ2-1
len: 16
abundance: few
CDR3aa: CASSLSWEESYNEQFF
CDR3nt: TGTGCCAGCAGTTTATCATGGGAGGAATCCTACAATGAGCAGTTCTTC

d_gene: NA
v_gene: TRBV4-1
j_gene: TRBJ2-1
len: 15
abundance: NA
CDR3aa: CASSHGTPAYNEQFF
CDR3nt: TGCGCCAGCAGCCACGGGACCCCAGCCTACAATGAGCAGTTCTTC

d_gene: NA
v_gene: TRBV7-6
j_gene: TRBJ1-2
len: 16
abundance: once
CDR3aa: CASAGGAGALNYGYTF
CDR3nt: TGTGCCAGCGCAGGTGGGGCAGGGGCCCTAAACTATGGCTACACCTTC

d_gene: NA
v_gene: TRBV5-1
j_gene: TRBJ1-1
len: 15
abundance: NA
CDR3aa: CASSLEDSLNTEAFF
CDR3nt: TGCGCCAGCAGCTTGGAGGACTCCCTGAACACTGAAGCTTTCTTT

d_gene: NA
v_gene: TRBV20-1
j_gene: TRBJ2-6
len: 16
abundance: many
CDR3aa: CSARAVGGSGANVLTF
CDR3nt: TGCAGTGCTAGAGCGGTAGGGGGCTCTGGGGCCAACGTCCTGACTTTC

d_gene: TRBD1
v_gene: TRBV20-1
j_gene: TRBJ2-1
len: 13
abundance: many
CDR3aa: CSASRDRGNEQFF
CDR3nt: TGCAGTGCTAGCCGGGACAGGGGCAATGAGCAGTTCTTC

d_gene: NA
v_gene: TRBV12-3/TRBV12-4
j_gene: TRBJ1-1
len: 16
abundance: many
CDR3aa: CASSFFPAQGYTEAFF
CDR3nt: TGTGCCAGCAGTTTTTTCCCCGCACAGGGTTACACTGAAGCTTTCTTT

d_gene: NA
v_gene: TRBV12-3/TRBV12-4
j_gene: TRBJ2-1
len: 11
abundance: few
CDR3aa: CASREGNEQFF
CDR3nt: TGTGCCAGCAGGGAGGGCAATGAGCAGTTCTTC

d_gene: TRBD1
v_gene: TRBV7-2
j_gene: TRBJ1-1
len: 16
abundance: few
CDR3aa: CASSLEQGAIGTEAFF
CDR3nt: TGTGCCAGCAGCTTAGAACAGGGGGCGATTGGCACTGAAGCTTTCTTT

d_gene: NA
v_gene: TRBV5-1
j_gene: TRBJ2-6
len: 18
abundance: few
CDR3aa: CASRYPGRINSGANVLTF
CDR3nt: TGCGCCAGCAGATACCCGGGACGGATAAACTCTGGGGCCAACGTCCTGACTTTC

d_gene: NA
v_gene: TRBV20-1
j_gene: TRBJ1-4
len: 15
abundance: NA
CDR3aa: CSARELGEPNEKLFF
CDR3nt: TGCAGTGCTAGGGAGCTGGGGGAACCTAATGAAAAACTGTTTTTT

d_gene: NA
v_gene: TRBV24-1
j_gene: TRBJ2-2
len: 16
abundance: NA
CDR3aa: CATSDRDLANTGELFF
CDR3nt: TGTGCCACCAGTGATCGGGACCTAGCGAACACCGGGGAGCTGTTTTTT

d_gene: NA
v_gene: TRBV29-1
j_gene: TRBJ2-7
len: 13
abundance: few
CDR3aa: CSVETGHSYEQYF
CDR3nt: TGCAGCGTTGAAACAGGTCACTCCTACGAGCAGTACTTC

d_gene: NA
v_gene: TRBV10-2
j_gene: TRBJ2-1
len: 11
abundance: many
CDR3aa: CASKQETKQFF
CDR3nt: TGCGCCAGCAAGCAGGAAACCAAGCAGTTCTTC

d_gene: NA
v_gene: TRBV12-3/TRBV12-4
j_gene: TRBJ2-3
len: 12
abundance: many
CDR3aa: CASSSGQNTQYF
CDR3nt: TGTGCCAGCAGCTCGGGACAAAATACGCAGTATTTT

d_gene: NA
v_gene: TRBV10-2
j_gene: TRBJ2-1
len: 13
abundance: few
CDR3aa: CASQSSPYNEQFF
CDR3nt: TGCGCCAGCCAGTCTAGCCCCTACAATGAGCAGTTCTTC

d_gene: NA
v_gene: TRBV5-1
j_gene: TRBJ2-3
len: 15
abundance: many
CDR3aa: CASRGLNGEEDTQYF
CDR3nt: TGCGCCAGCAGGGGCCTAAACGGCGAGGAAGATACGCAGTATTTT

d_gene: NA
v_gene: TRBV19
j_gene: TRBJ1-1
len: 13
abundance: few
CDR3aa: CATTGRIGTEAFF
CDR3nt: TGTGCCACTACAGGGAGAATAGGCACTGAAGCTTTCTTT

d_gene: NA
v_gene: TRBV4-1
j_gene: TRBJ2-1
len: 18
abundance: few
CDR3aa: CASSQSFGDGSSYNEQFF
CDR3nt: TGCGCCAGCAGCCAGTCCTTCGGGGACGGAAGCTCCTACAATGAGCAGTTCTTC

d_gene: NA
v_gene: TRBV4-1
j_gene: TRBJ1-5
len: 17
abundance: NA
CDR3aa: CASSDGTGIGVRRPQHF
CDR3nt: TGCGCCAGCAGCGACGGTACGGGGATAGGAGTTAGGCGGCCCCAGCATTTT

d_gene: NA
v_gene: TRBV29-1
j_gene: TRBJ2-4
len: 14
abundance: few
CDR3aa: CSVGLRTAKNIQYF
CDR3nt: TGCAGCGTTGGTCTCAGGACCGCCAAAAACATTCAGTACTTC

d_gene: NA
v_gene: TRBV12-3/TRBV12-4
j_gene: TRBJ1-1
len: 16
abundance: NA
CDR3aa: CASSTLNRVRNTEAFF
CDR3nt: TGTGCCAGCAGTACCCTCAACAGGGTTAGGAACACTGAAGCTTTCTTT

d_gene: NA
v_gene: TRBV20-1
j_gene: TRBJ1-5
len: 15
abundance: NA
CDR3aa: CSARSQLYSNQPQHF
CDR3nt: TGCAGTGCTAGATCACAGCTATATAGCAATCAGCCCCAGCATTTT

d_gene: TRBD2
v_gene: TRBV3-1
j_gene: TRBJ2-5
len: 15
abundance: NA
CDR3aa: CASSLASGGFKTQYF
CDR3nt: TGTGCCAGCTCTCTTGCTAGCGGGGGCTTTAAGACCCAGTACTTC